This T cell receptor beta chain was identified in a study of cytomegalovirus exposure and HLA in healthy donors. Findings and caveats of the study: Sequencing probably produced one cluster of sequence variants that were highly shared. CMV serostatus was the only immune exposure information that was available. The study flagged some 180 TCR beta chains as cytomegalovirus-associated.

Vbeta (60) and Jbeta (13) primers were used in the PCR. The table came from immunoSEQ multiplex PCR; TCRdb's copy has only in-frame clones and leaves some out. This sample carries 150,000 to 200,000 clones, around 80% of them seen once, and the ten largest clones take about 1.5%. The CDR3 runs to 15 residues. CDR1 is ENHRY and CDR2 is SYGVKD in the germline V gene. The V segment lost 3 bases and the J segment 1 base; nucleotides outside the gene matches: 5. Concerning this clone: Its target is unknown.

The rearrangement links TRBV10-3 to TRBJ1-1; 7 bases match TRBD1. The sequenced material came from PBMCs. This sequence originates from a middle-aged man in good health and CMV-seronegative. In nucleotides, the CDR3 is TGTGCCATCAGTGACCCGGGACAGCCGAACACTGAAGCTTTCTTT. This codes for CAISDPGQPNTEAFF.